Listed below are T cell receptor beta chains from one sample, sequenced in a study of blood T cell repertoires in COVID-19. Produced via immunoSEQ multiplex PCR; TCRdb's table is partial and in-frame only. The data hold hundreds of thousands of clones, with around 91% observed a single time. The sequenced material came from PBMCs or T cells enriched from blood (not recorded which). These receptors were taken from a middle-aged woman who had recovered from COVID-19. Both conserved end residues are part of each CDR3. A D gene is named only where the DNA matches it firmly. For some rows the clone size is stated as once, few or many, or as a class when expanded; others skip it.

size,V,D,J,DNA,CDR3
-,TRBV5-6,-,TRBJ1-2,TGTGCCAGCAGCCCGGGTAACGCTAACTATGGCTACACCTTC,CASSPGNANYGYTF
-,TRBV6-5,-,TRBJ2-1,TGTGCCAGCAGTTCGCCCTCGGGACTGGGCAGTAATGAGCAGTTCTTC,CASSSPSGLGSNEQFF
-,TRBV9,TRBD2,TRBJ2-3,TGTGCCAGCAGCCCCCGTTCTAGCGGGTCTAGCACAGATACGCAGTATTTT,CASSPRSSGSSTDTQYF
-,TRBV3-1/TRBV3-2,-,TRBJ1-2,TGTGCCAGCAGTACGTTCGTGGCAAACGGCTACACCTTC,CASSTFVANGYTF
-,TRBV6-5,TRBD2,TRBJ2-5,TGTGCCAGCAGTTACGGAGGACTAGCGGGAGAGACCCAGTACTTC,CASSYGGLAGETQYF
-,TRBV9,TRBD1,TRBJ1-1,TGTGCCAGCAGCGTAACAACAGGGGCGGCGAACACTGAAGCTTTCTTT,CASSVTTGAANTEAFF
-,TRBV6-1,TRBD2,TRBJ2-3,TGTGCCAGCAGTGAAGTGGCAGCGGGAGTCCTCCCAGATACGCAGTATTTT,CASSEVAAGVLPDTQYF
-,TRBV24-1,-,TRBJ2-5,TGTGCCACCAGTGATATCGACAGGCAAGAGACCCAGTACTTC,CATSDIDRQETQYF
-,TRBV3-1/TRBV3-2,TRBD2,TRBJ2-3,TGTGCCAGCAGCCCTCCGAAGTACTGGGGGGGGGATACGCAGTATTTT,CASSPPKYWGGDTQYF
-,TRBV7-9,TRBD1,TRBJ1-6,TGTGCCAGCACCTCCGGGACAGGGAATTCACCCCTCCACTTT,CASTSGTGNSPLHF
-,TRBV12-3/TRBV12-4,TRBD2,TRBJ2-1,TGTGCCAGCAGTCAGGGACTAGCGGGAACCCAGTTCTTC,CASSQGLAGTQFF
-,TRBV19,-,TRBJ2-3,TGTGCCAGTAGTACTCGACGGGGGTACGGAGATACGCAGTATTTT,CASSTRRGYGDTQYF
once,TRBV20-1,-,TRBJ2-5,TGCAGTGCCAGGGGAGGGGAGACCCAGTACTTC,CSARGGETQYF
-,TRBV27,-,TRBJ2-3,TGTGCCAGCAGTTTGGGGCTGATAGGAGGGGCAGATACGCAGTATTTT,CASSLGLIGGADTQYF
-,TRBV5-1,-,TRBJ2-5,TGCGCCAGCAGCTTGGGGCAGCGGAGGGTGGAGACCCAGTACTTC,CASSLGQRRVETQYF
once,TRBV16,-,TRBJ1-2,TGTGCCAGCAGCCAATCTTTGGCCAGCTATGGCTACACCTTC,CASSQSLASYGYTF
-,TRBV9,-,TRBJ1-4,TGTGCCAGCAGCGTAGTAGAAAGGGGGGGTATTTTGGAAAAACTGTTTTTT,CASSVVERGGILEKLFF
-,TRBV27,-,TRBJ2-3,TGTGCCAGCAGTTTACTTCCACTCACAGATACGCAGTATTTT,CASSLLPLTDTQYF
-,TRBV11-2,TRBD1,TRBJ2-3,TGTGCCAGCAAAACAGGGGTTTACACAGATACGCAGTATTTT,CASKTGVYTDTQYF
-,TRBV28,-,TRBJ2-7,TGTGCCAGCAGTTTCGAGACTTTTAGCTCCTACGAGCAGTACTTC,CASSFETFSSYEQYF
-,TRBV11-3,TRBD2,TRBJ2-1,TGTGCCAGCAGCTTAGCCGGGAGGTCCATCCATGAGCAGTTCTTC,CASSLAGRSIHEQFF
-,TRBV12-3/TRBV12-4,TRBD2,TRBJ2-5,TGTGCCAGCAGTTTGAGCGGGGCAGAGACCCAGTACTTC,CASSLSGAETQYF
-,TRBV15,TRBD1,TRBJ2-2,TGTGCCACCAGCAGCGACAGGGAGAACACCGGGGAGCTGTTTTTT,CATSSDRENTGELFF
-,TRBV10-3,-,TRBJ1-6,TGTGCCATCAGCGACCCCGGGTCACCCCTCCACTTT,CAISDPGSPLHF
many,TRBV6-5,-,TRBJ1-5,TGTGCCAGCAGCCCCGGACAGACCAATCAGCCCCAGCATTTT,CASSPGQTNQPQHF
-,TRBV5-8,TRBD2,TRBJ2-2,TGTGCCAGCACCCTGATGAGCGGGAGTGTCACCGGGGAGCTGTTTTTT,CASTLMSGSVTGELFF
-,TRBV6-1,-,TRBJ2-7,TGTGCCAGCAGTGAATTGAGTGTCGAGGGTATCCACTACGAGCAGTACTTC,CASSELSVEGIHYEQYF
-,TRBV10-1,-,TRBJ2-2,TGCGCCAGCGGGCCCAGCCGGAACACCGGGGAGCTGTTTTTT,CASGPSRNTGELFF
-,TRBV11-3,-,TRBJ1-1,TGTGCCAGCAGCTTAGGGGGCGCGGCCACTGAAGCTTTCTTT,CASSLGGAATEAFF
-,TRBV19,TRBD1,TRBJ2-7,TGTGCCAGTAGCCCCGGGACAGGGTCATCCTACGAGCAGTACTTC,CASSPGTGSSYEQYF
-,TRBV11-1,-,TRBJ2-1,TGTGCCAGCAGCAAGGGTCCGGGACTGACCTACAATGAGCAGTTCTTC,CASSKGPGLTYNEQFF
once,TRBV19,TRBD2,TRBJ2-1,TGTGCCAGTAGTATAGCGGCCGGGACTAGCGGCCCTTACAATGAGCAGTTCTTC,CASSIAAGTSGPYNEQFF
-,TRBV18,-,TRBJ1-3,TGTGCCAGCTCGTCGAGGGAAGGAAACACCATATATTTT,CASSSREGNTIYF
-,TRBV28,TRBD2,TRBJ2-2,TGTGCCAGCAGTGAGGCCGGGAGGGTAACGAACACCGGGGAGCTGTTTTTT,CASSEAGRVTNTGELFF
-,TRBV19,TRBD2,TRBJ2-1,TGTGCCAGTAGTGGGGGGGTCGAAAATGAGCAGTTCTTC,CASSGGVENEQFF
-,TRBV20-1,TRBD2,TRBJ2-1,TGCAGTGCTAGTCGGGGGACTAGCGGCAGGAAAAACTACAATGAGCAGTTCTTC,CSASRGTSGRKNYNEQFF
-,TRBV10-3,-,TRBJ2-7,TGTGCCATCAGTCCCAGGGTTGCCACCTACGAGCAGTACTTC,CAISPRVATYEQYF
few,TRBV9,TRBD2,TRBJ2-7,TGTGCCAGCAGCCCCTCGGGGGGGATTAGCTCCTACGAGCAGTACTTC,CASSPSGGISSYEQYF
-,TRBV2,-,TRBJ2-7,TGTGCCAGCAGCGCCGACAGATTCACCCCCTACGAGCAGTACTTC,CASSADRFTPYEQYF
-,TRBV30,-,TRBJ1-2,TGTGCCTGGAGTGTAATAACAGACACAGGCTATGGCTACACCTTC,CAWSVITDTGYGYTF
-,TRBV19,TRBD2,TRBJ2-7,TGTGCCAGTAGTCTACGCGGGGGGGACTCATACGAGCAGTACTTC,CASSLRGGDSYEQYF
-,TRBV6-1,TRBD1,TRBJ2-1,TGTGCCAGCAGTGATAGGGACAGGGTTTATGTTTACAATGAGCAGTTCTTC,CASSDRDRVYVYNEQFF
-,TRBV28,TRBD2,TRBJ2-7,TGTGCCAGCAGTCCCACGGGCGGGAGAAGGTACGAGCAGTACTTC,CASSPTGGRRYEQYF
-,TRBV5-1,-,TRBJ1-1,TGCGCCAGCAGCTACACAGTGAACACTGAAGCTTTCTTT,CASSYTVNTEAFF
-,TRBV27,TRBD1,TRBJ1-1,TGTGCCAGCAGTCACACATGGGACAGGGGACCGAACACTGAAGCTTTCTTT,CASSHTWDRGPNTEAFF